This is a list of T cell receptor beta chains from one sample in a study of metastatic and nonmetastatic thyroid tumors. TCRdb reprocessed the PCR reads via MiXCR. The table has under 20,000 clones, approximately 15% seen once. The sequencing sample was made of blood. These receptors were taken from a male donor with papillary thyroid cancer or a benign thyroid nodule (not recorded which). Some clones in this sample may be carry-over from other donors' samples. The CDR3 runs from the conserved cysteine through the conserved F or W. Each record gives: D gene, J gene, CDR3 length, V gene, clone size, CDR3 DNA, CDR3 protein. D genes are given only for firm matches. Not every row has a clone size; where given, it reads once, few, many or a size class.

NA	TRBJ1-1	15	TRBV14	many	TGTGCCAGCAGCCAAGAATTCATCAACTCAGGGGAAGCTTTCTTT	CASSQEFINSGEAFF
NA	TRBJ2-6	15	TRBV13	many	TGTGCCAGCAGCTTGGGTCGCTCTGGGGCCAACGTCCTGACTTTC	CASSLGRSGANVLTF
NA	TRBJ2-3	17	TRBV20-1	many	TGCAGTGCTAGAGATTTGACGGTACAGAAGAACACAGATACGCAGTATTTT	CSARDLTVQKNTDTQYF
NA	TRBJ2-7	14	TRBV6-1	many	TGTGCCAGCAGTGAAGACAGGGTAGTGTACGAGCAGTACTTC	CASSEDRVVYEQYF
TRBD1	TRBJ2-7	13	TRBV18	medium-sized	TGTGCCAGCTCACTGGGACAGAACTACGAGCAGTACTTC	CASSLGQNYEQYF
NA	TRBJ2-7	15	TRBV30	NA	TGTGCCTGGAATAGAGGTGTGGGGTTCCGCGGCGAGCAGTACTTC	CAWNRGVGFRGEQYF
TRBD2	TRBJ2-2	15	TRBV19	many	TGTGCCAGTAGTATCCCGGGAGGTGGGACCGGGGAGCTGTTTTTT	CASSIPGGGTGELFF
NA	TRBJ2-2	13	TRBV24-1	many	TGTGCCACCAGTGACTCAGGGTTGCGGGAGCTGTTTTTT	CATSDSGLRELFF
TRBD1	TRBJ1-2	12	TRBV29-1	many	TGCAGCGTACTCGGACAGGGGTATGGCTACACCTTC	CSVLGQGYGYTF
TRBD1	TRBJ2-7	17	TRBV6-5	few	TGTGCCAGCAGTTACGCCGGTGGACAGGGGGTATCCTACGAGCAGTACTTC	CASSYAGGQGVSYEQYF
NA	TRBJ1-3	12	TRBV2	many	TGTGCCAGCAGTGTGAGCACGGACACCATATATTTT	CASSVSTDTIYF
NA	TRBJ2-2	14	TRBV6-2/TRBV6-3	few	TGTGCCAGCGACCCTGGGGGGAACACCGGGGAGCTGTTTTTT	CASDPGGNTGELFF
TRBD1	TRBJ1-2	14	TRBV12-3/TRBV12-4	few	TGTGCCAGCAGTTTATCGGACAGGGCGTTTGGCTACACCTTC	CASSLSDRAFGYTF
NA	TRBJ2-3	15	TRBV11-2	NA	TGTGCCAGCAGCCCAGAAAGACCGGACACAGATACGCAGTATTTT	CASSPERPDTDTQYF
NA	TRBJ1-3	14	TRBV6-1	NA	TGTGTCAGCAGCCAGGTCTACTCTGGAAACACCATATATTTT	CVSSQVYSGNTIYF
NA	TRBJ1-2	13	TRBV19	many	TGTGCCAGTAGTATAGAAGGGGTCAGTGGCTACACCTTC	CASSIEGVSGYTF
NA	TRBJ2-3	13	TRBV18	many	TGTGCCAGCGAAGGGACACGGTCAGATACGCAGTATTTT	CASEGTRSDTQYF
NA	TRBJ2-7	13	TRBV19	NA	TGTGCCAGCCGAGTGACCTACTCCCACGAGCAGTACTTC	CASRVTYSHEQYF
TRBD1	TRBJ2-3	14	TRBV12-3/TRBV12-4	many	TGTGCCAGCAGTTTCTGGACAGGGGAAGATACGCAGTATTTT	CASSFWTGEDTQYF
NA	TRBJ2-3	14	TRBV4-1	few	TGCGCCAGCATCCTCAGGGGATGCACAGATACGCAGTATTTT	CASILRGCTDTQYF
NA	TRBJ2-2	14	TRBV4-3	medium-sized	TGCGCCAGCAGCCAATCAACAAACACCGGGGAGCTGTTTTTT	CASSQSTNTGELFF
TRBD2	TRBJ2-1	13	TRBV20-1	many	TGCAGTGCTGGGACTAGCGGGAGGGTCAAGCAGTTCTTC	CSAGTSGRVKQFF
NA	TRBJ1-5	13	TRBV19	medium-sized	TGTGCCACCGCCGACCGTTTTGATCAGCCCCAGCATTTT	CATADRFDQPQHF
NA	TRBJ2-7	15	TRBV7-6	many	TGTGCCAGCAGCTTATCGACAGGCGATTCCTACGAGCAGTACTTC	CASSLSTGDSYEQYF
TRBD2	TRBJ2-7	15	TRBV6-2/TRBV6-3	many	TGTGCCAGCAACCTTCTAGCGGGCCGCTCCTACGAGCAGTACTTC	CASNLLAGRSYEQYF